In its sample, the clone carrying this T cell receptor (beta chain) was seen many times. The entry originates in a study of early T cells in non-severe SARS-CoV-2 infection. TCRdb processed the 5' RACE reads anew with MiXCR; each CDR3 protein has one entry. Among about 83,000 distinct CDR3 sequences listed, under 11% were seen once. With 2 bases removed from V and 3 bases from J, the gap between germline ends came to 7 bases. Germline CDR1 DFQATT, CDR2 SNEGSKA (reference sequence). CDR3 length equals 12 residues. This TCR came from an adult who was a healthcare worker with PCR-confirmed SARS-CoV-2 infection or an uninfected control (not recorded which). The sample here was whole blood, taken at baseline. The genes are TRBV20-1 and TRBJ1-2, with D unresolved. The CDR3 DNA follows: TGCAGTGCTAGAAGTCTCGACTATGGCTACACCTTC. This codes for CSARSLDYGYTF.